A selection of T cell receptor beta chains follows, all from one sample in a study of T cell responses to AZD1222 COVID-19 vaccine. Repertoires were generated with immunoSEQ multiplex PCR, while TCRdb's copy carries only in-frame clones and drops some. Here the sample spans about 120,000 clones, around 87% being singletons. The sequenced sample was peripheral blood, obtained 28 days after the second AZD1222 dose. The source is an adult who received the AZD1222 COVID-19 vaccine. CDR3s include the opening cysteine and the closing phenylalanine or tryptophan. A D gene is named only where the DNA matches it firmly. Part of the rows lack a size; the others show once, few, many or a class for expanded clones.

d_call	clone_size	v_call	j_call	cdr3_nt	cdr3_aa
NA	NA	TRBV5-1	TRBJ2-7	TGCGCCAGCAGCTTGAGATTTATGGGGAACCACGAGCAGTACTTC	CASSLRFMGNHEQYF
NA	few	TRBV5-4	TRBJ2-5	TGTGCCACCAGAACCGGGACTGGAGTCATCAAGACCCAGTACTTC	CATRTGTGVIKTQYF
NA	NA	TRBV30	TRBJ1-1	TGTGCCTGGAGTGTACAGATGAACACTGAAGCTTTCTTT	CAWSVQMNTEAFF
NA	NA	TRBV5-1	TRBJ1-1	TGCGCCAGCACATCGGACGGAAGGAACACTGAAGCTTTCTTT	CASTSDGRNTEAFF
NA	NA	TRBV3-1/TRBV3-2	TRBJ1-1	TGTGCCAGCAGCCTCGATCCGTGGAGTGAAGCTTTCTTT	CASSLDPWSEAFF
NA	NA	TRBV6-2/TRBV6-3	TRBJ2-3	TGTGCCAGCAGTTACTCGAAAGCAGGGACGGCCCTCACAGATACGCAGTATTTT	CASSYSKAGTALTDTQYF
TRBD2	NA	TRBV11-2	TRBJ2-1	TGTGCCAGCAGACAGCTCGGAGGGAGGGACAATGAGCAGTTCTTC	CASRQLGGRDNEQFF
NA	NA	TRBV9	TRBJ1-1	TGTGCCAGCAGCTTAGTGGAGGGGGAAGCTTTCTTT	CASSLVEGEAFF
TRBD1	NA	TRBV7-2	TRBJ1-2	TGTGCCAGCAGCTTGGACAGGGACTATGGCTACACCTTC	CASSLDRDYGYTF
TRBD2	NA	TRBV28	TRBJ2-7	TGTGCCAGCAGTTTCGGACTAGCGGGGGGCCTTACCTACGAGCAGTACTTC	CASSFGLAGGLTYEQYF
NA	NA	TRBV7-2	TRBJ2-2	TGTGCCAGCAGCTTAGGACAGATACCCGGGGAGCTGTTTTTT	CASSLGQIPGELFF
NA	once	TRBV5-1	TRBJ1-5	TGCGCCAGCAGCTTGGGCCGGGACAATCAGCCCCAGCATTTT	CASSLGRDNQPQHF